The 14 T cell receptor beta chains below come from one sample, sequenced in a study of cytotoxic CD8 clonotypes in ibrutinib-treated CLL. Sequenced by immunoSEQ multiplex PCR; TCRdb stores in-frame clones only, minus some. The sample includes about 310,000 clones, roughly 79% of them seen just once. Specimen: PBMCs, collected before ibrutinib treatment. The receptor source for this set is a human donor with chronic lymphocytic leukemia.

This chain uses TRBV7-9 with TRBJ2-2; 8 bases match TRBD1. This CDR3 region has 14 residues. Germline V gene data show CDR1 as SEHNR and CDR2 as FQNEAQ (reference sequence). V was pared by 6 bases and J by 4 bases, with 4 bases of the junction left unmatched. CDR3 sequence: CASRWTGSTGELFF. The CDR3 DNA sequence: TGTGCCAGCAGGTGGACAGGGTCCACCGGGGAGCTGTTTTTT.

The V gene is TRBV25-1, the J gene TRBJ2-5; D is uncertain. Germline V CDR1 and CDR2: MGHDK, SYGVNS. This CDR3 spans 14 amino acids. V gave up 1 base and J gave up 7 bases, with 13 bases separating them. CDR3 nucleotide sequence: TGTGCCAGCAGTGAATTCCTGTCATCGGGGACCCAGTACTTC. Protein product: CASSEFLSSGTQYF.

V is TRBV7-9 and J is TRBJ2-1; 10 nucleotides agree with TRBD2. The CDR3 loop spans 11 amino acids. Trimming removed 10 bases from V and 8 bases from J; junction bases left unmatched: 2. Germline V lookup: CDR1 SEHNR, CDR2 FQNEAQ (reference sequence). CDR3 residues: CAIAGGDEQFF. CDR3 coding DNA: TGTGCCATAGCGGGAGGCGATGAGCAGTTCTTC.

This clone was seen only a few times. The gene calls are TRBV28 and TRBJ2-5; 8 bases line up with TRBD2. The J segment lost 5 bases and the V segment lost 7 bases, leaving 6 bases of the junction unmatched. The length of the CDR3 is 13 residues. Germline values: CDR1 MDHEN, CDR2 SYDVKM. The CDR3 region has the DNA TGTGCCAGCAAATTAGCGGGGAGGGAGACCCAGTACTTC. This sequence encodes CASKLAGRETQYF.

This chain uses TRBV14 with TRBJ2-1; 7 bases line up with TRBD2. This CDR3 has 17 amino acids. Germline V gene data show CDR1 as SGHDN and CDR2 as FVKESK. The V gene end was trimmed by 0 bases and the J gene end by 6 bases; junction bases not matched to a gene: 11. The CDR3 loop is CASSQDEYGLGFNEQFF. Here the CDR3 DNA reads TGTGCCAGCAGCCAAGATGAGTACGGACTAGGTTTCAATGAGCAGTTCTTC.

V gene TRBV5-6 combines with J gene TRBJ2-7; possible D gene TRBD2, 5 bases. This CDR3 has 16 amino acids. Trimming removed 1 base from V and 1 base from J, with 15 bases in between. CDR1 SGHDT and CDR2 YYEEEE come from the germline V gene. DNA for the CDR3: TGTGCCAGCAGCTTGTCGTCAGGCAGGAGGTCCTACGAGCAGTACTTC. This codes for CASSLSSGRRSYEQYF.

The gene calls are TRBV30 and TRBJ1-2; unclear D gene. The germline V gene has CDR1 GTSNPN and CDR2 SVGIG (reference sequence). V was cut by 4 bases and J by 6 bases, with 12 bases left in between. There are 12 residues in the CDR3. The CDR3, as DNA: TGTGCCTGGACTATACGGGGTGATGGCTACACCTTC. Translating it yields CAWTIRGDGYTF.

This clone was observed a single time. The chain combines TRBV14 with TRBJ2-7, with D possibly being TRBD1 (6 bases). Per the germline V gene, CDR1 is SGHDN and CDR2 is FVKESK. The V end lost 4 bases, the J end lost 3 bases, and 16 bases lay between the germline ends. CDR3 length equals 15 residues. The CDR3 sequence: CASSRGQGSGYEQYF. The CDR3 DNA reads as TGTGCCAGCAGCCGAGGGCAGGGGTCCGGCTACGAGCAGTACTTC.

V is TRBV9 and J is TRBJ2-3, with D perhaps matching TRBD1 (6 bases). Trimming stripped 1 base from V and 6 bases from J, with 9 bases between. The CDR3 totals 13 residues. From germline, CDR1 is SGDLS and CDR2 YYNGEE. This chain's CDR3 is CASSVTGTDTQYF. CDR3 coding DNA: TGTGCCAGCAGCGTAACAGGGACGGATACGCAGTATTTT.

DNA for the CDR3: TGCGCCAGCAGCCAAGTCCGCGGGGCTCATCAGCCCCAGCATTTT. It translates to CASSQVRGAHQPQHF. This chain links TRBV4-1 with TRBJ1-5; tentatively, D is TRBD1 (5 bases). The CDR3 length is 15 residues. Trimming stripped 1 base from V and 5 bases from J, with 12 bases between. Germline CDR1 MGHRA, CDR2 YSYEKL.

The rearrangement links TRBV28 to TRBJ2-7, with 13 bases lining up with TRBD2. The CDR3 is 16 amino acids. Germline V gene sequence: CDR1 MDHEN, CDR2 SYDVKM. V gave up 2 bases and J gave up 1 base; unmatched junction bases: 2. The CDR3 coding sequence is TGTGCCAGCAGTTTAACTAGCGGGAGGGGGTCCTACGAGCAGTACTTC. This gives the protein CASSLTSGRGSYEQYF.

V usage is TRBV4-2 and J usage is TRBJ2-7; TRBD2 is a possible D gene (5 bases). V dropped 1 base and J dropped 3 bases, with 16 bases sitting between them. The CDR3 totals 16 residues. The germline CDR1 and CDR2 sequences are LGHNA and YNFKEQ. The CDR3 is CASSQVGGSPIYEQYF. The CDR3 nucleotides read TGTGCCAGCAGCCAAGTGGGCGGGTCCCCAATCTACGAGCAGTACTTC.

This chain joins TRBV11-2 and TRBJ2-7; D unclear. Germline values: CDR1 SGHAT, CDR2 FQNNGV. The V end was cut by 4 bases, the J end by 2 bases, with 6 bases between. The CDR3 consists of 12 residues. CDR3 sequence: CASSSRTYEQYF. In DNA, the CDR3 is TGTGCCAGCAGCTCCAGGACCTACGAGCAGTACTTC.

The rearrangement links TRBV2 to TRBJ1-1; D is uncertain. The germline V gene encodes CDR1 SNHLY and CDR2 FYNNEI. The CDR3 has 14 amino acids. The germline V and J ends were trimmed by 4 bases and 2 bases, with 11 bases remaining between them. CDR3 bases: TGTGCCAGCAGTGCTTATTCCTTCAACACTGAAGCTTTCTTT. Translation: CASSAYSFNTEAFF. The variable domain in full, completed from reference TRBV2 and TRBJ1-1, reads EPEVTQTPSHQVTQMGQEVILRCVPISNHLYFYWYRQILGQKVEFLVSFYNNEISEKSEIFDDQFSVERPDGSNFTLKIRSTKLEDSAMYFCASSAYSFNTEAFFGQGTRLTVV.